Listed here are 21 T cell receptor beta chains from one sample, sequenced in a study of vaccination effects on CD4 cells after COVID-19. Sequencing used immunoSEQ multiplex PCR; TCRdb keeps in-frame clones, though not all of them. The data contain 40,000 to 45,000 clones, 65% to 75% of them seen just once; the ten biggest clones take up roughly 8.4%. Upon completion of 10 to 11 days in culture, CD4+ T cells were isolated. Everyone in the study got two shots of either the BNT162b2 or mRNA-1273 vaccine. These receptors lack a known antigen. The sample here was CD4+ T cells from PBMCs cultured without peptide, taken after COVID-19 vaccination. Receptors were obtained from a human donor who received a COVID-19 vaccine.

The chain carries TRBV7-8 and TRBJ2-4, with D tentatively TRBD1 (6 bases). In germline, CDR1 is SGHVS, CDR2 FQNEAQ. The CDR3 is 19 residues long. V shed 4 bases and J shed 0 bases, with 22 bases lying between them. The CDR3 loop is CASSSSDSRILLAKNIQYF. The DNA of the CDR3 is TGTGCCAGCAGCTCCTCGGACAGTAGAATACTACTAGCCAAAAACATTCAGTACTTC. The whole variable domain, remainder taken from reference TRBV7-8 and TRBJ2-4, is GAGVSQSPRYKVAKRGQDVALRCDPISGHVSLFWYQQALGQGPEFLTYFQNEAQLDKSGLPSDRFFAERPEGSVSTLKIQRTQQEDSAVYLCASSSSDSRILLAKNIQYFGAGTRLSVL.

The chain has TRBV15 and TRBJ1-4, with D possibly TRBD1 on 6 matching bases. Germline CDR1 reads LNHNV; CDR2 reads YYDKDF (reference sequence). CDR3 length equals 14 residues. Trimming took 5 bases from V and 4 from J, leaving 11 bases between them. The CDR3: CATSRGQLNEKLFF. The CDR3 DNA reads as TGTGCCACCAGCCGCGGACAGCTTAATGAAAAACTGTTTTTT.

V and J are TRBV3-1 (or the pseudogene TRBV3-2) and TRBJ2-5; D is unclear. This CDR3 is built from 13 residues. In germline, CDR1 is LGHDT, CDR2 YNNKEL (reference sequence). V dropped 1 base and J dropped 2 bases, with 5 bases sitting between them. The CDR3 spells CASSQVKQETQYF. The CDR3 DNA reads TGTGCCAGCAGCCAAGTCAAGCAAGAGACCCAGTACTTC.

The chain links TRBV10-2 to TRBJ2-1, with 7 positions matching TRBD1. The germline V gene has CDR1 WSHSY and CDR2 SAAADI. V was pared by 2 bases and J by 6 bases, with 7 bases of the junction left unmatched. CDR3 size: 15 residues. This chain's CDR3 is CASSEATGAVNEQFF. The CDR3 bases are TGCGCCAGCAGTGAGGCCACAGGGGCGGTCAATGAGCAGTTCTTC.

This clone was observed a handful of times. The chain joins TRBV6-5 to TRBJ2-5; 8 nucleotides agree with TRBD2. The germline V gene encodes CDR1 MNHEY and CDR2 SVGAGI. This CDR3 has 14 amino acids. Trimming removed 3 bases from V and 2 bases from J; junction bases left unmatched: 2. CDR3: CASSYAGGQETQYF. The CDR3 nucleotides are TGTGCCAGCAGTTATGCGGGGGGTCAAGAGACCCAGTACTTC.

V and J are TRBV5-1 and TRBJ2-3; 12 bases agree with TRBD2. Losses at the gene ends were 9 bases for V and 4 bases for J; bases not matched to a gene: 6. This CDR3 region has 14 residues. The V gene's germline CDR1 is SGHRS and CDR2 YFSETQ. DNA of the CDR3: TGCGCCACTCGGACTAGCGGGGAGTCAGATACGCAGTATTTT. Its translation is CATRTSGESDTQYF.

This clone was detected a few times. The gene calls are TRBV5-4 and TRBJ2-7; no definite D call. The germline V gene encodes CDR1 SGHNT and CDR2 YYREEE (reference sequence). V was shortened by 0 bases and J by 2 bases, with 6 bases between the two germline ends. The CDR3 runs 13 residues. The CDR3 loop reads CASSLDIPYEQYF. CDR3 coding DNA: TGTGCCAGCAGCTTGGACATCCCCTACGAGCAGTACTTC.

The rearrangement links TRBV5-1 to TRBJ1-5, with unresolved D. V was pared by 5 bases and J by 9 bases, with 24 bases between. CDR3 length: 16 residues. Per germline, CDR1 SGHRS and CDR2 YFSETQ. The CDR3 coding sequence is TGCGCCAGCAGGCAAGGCCACCCGGGGAAACCTCGGCCCCAGCATTTT. Encoded protein: CASRQGHPGKPRPQHF.

This clone has only a few counts. CDR3 in amino acids: CASGSLDTQYF. The CDR3 DNA sequence: TGTGCCAGCGGATCCCTAGATACGCAGTATTTT. This chain connects TRBV2 to TRBJ2-3; D is ambiguous. The CDR3 is 11 residues long. V was pared by 8 bases and J by 5 bases, with 8 bases between. Germline V gives CDR1 SNHLY, CDR2 FYNNEI. Variable domain in full (rest from reference TRBV2 and TRBJ2-3): EPEVTQTPSHQVTQMGQEVILRCVPISNHLYFYWYRQILGQKVEFLVSFYNNEISEKSEIFDDQFSVERPDGSNFTLKIRSTKLEDSAMYFCASGSLDTQYFGPGTRLTVL.

V is TRBV3-1 (or the pseudogene TRBV3-2) and J is TRBJ2-2; the match to TRBD2 covers 15 bases. CDR1 is LGHDT, CDR2 YNNKEL, per germline (reference sequence). The V and J ends lost 2 bases and 4 bases, in that order; junction bases with no gene match: 8. The CDR3 is 19 amino acids. CDR3 amino acids: CASSQRGLAGGIGTGELFF. The CDR3 DNA reads as TGTGCCAGCAGCCAACGGGGACTAGCGGGGGGTATTGGCACCGGGGAGCTGTTTTTT.

This rearrangement joins TRBV2 to TRBJ2-1; D may correspond to TRBD1 or TRBD2 (5 bases each). Per germline, CDR1 SNHLY and CDR2 FYNNEI. Trimming pared 0 bases from V and 0 bases from J, leaving 9 bases between. This CDR3 region has 16 residues. For the CDR3, the DNA is TGTGCCAGCAGTGAAGCCTGGGGGTTCTCCTACAATGAGCAGTTCTTC. Amino acids: CASSEAWGFSYNEQFF.

The genes are TRBV19 and TRBJ2-5; D gene ambiguous. Germline values: CDR1 LNHDA, CDR2 SQIVND (reference sequence). The CDR3 spans 14 residues. Trimming stripped 5 bases from V and 3 bases from J, with 13 bases between. CDR3 loop: CASSHPLDKETQYF. In DNA, the CDR3 is TGTGCCAGTAGTCACCCCTTGGATAAAGAGACCCAGTACTTC.

The CDR3 reads CASSLVGGGYTF. The CDR3 coding sequence is TGTGCCAGCAGTTTAGTAGGGGGAGGCTACACCTTC. The gene calls are TRBV28 and TRBJ1-2, with a tentative D call TRBD1 (6 bases). Germline loops: CDR1 MDHEN, CDR2 SYDVKM. The CDR3 runs 12 residues. V dropped 2 bases and J dropped 8 bases, with 9 bases sitting between them.

The gene calls are TRBV4-1 and TRBJ2-5; 7 bases map to TRBD2. The CDR3 spans 18 residues. The trim removed 1 base at V and 4 bases at J, leaving 15 bases unmatched. Per the germline V gene, CDR1 is MGHRA and CDR2 is YSYEKL. The CDR3 DNA reads as TGCGCCAGCAGCCAAGTAGGGCGGGGGTCATCCGACGGAGAGACCCAGTACTTC. This gives the protein CASSQVGRGSSDGETQYF.

This chain connects TRBV10-2 to TRBJ2-1, with 9 bases that match TRBD2. Germline V gene data show CDR1 as WSHSY and CDR2 as SAAADI. The J segment lost 7 bases and the V segment lost 0 bases, leaving 13 bases of the junction unmatched. The CDR3 has 18 residues. The CDR3 nucleotides are TGCGCCAGCAGTGAGTCGGGGGCTAGCGGGACACTATTGAATGAGCAGTTCTTC. Protein: CASSESGASGTLLNEQFF.

This clone appeared a few times. The chain couples TRBV6-2 or TRBV6-3 to TRBJ2-7, with 8 bases lining up with TRBD1. CDR3 length equals 15 residues. The germline V gene encodes CDR1 MNHEY and CDR2 SVGEGT. The junction had 10 bases not matched to a gene; V was cut back by 5 bases and J by 4 bases. CDR3 amino acids: CASSRRGRGQYEQYF. The CDR3 nucleotides are TGTGCCAGCAGTCGCCGCGGCAGGGGGCAGTACGAGCAGTACTTC.

The CDR3, as DNA: TGTGCCAGCAGTGAGAAAATTTCCGGGACAGTGGGTCCTAAGCAGTACTTC. This gives the protein CASSEKISGTVGPKQYF. The rearrangement joins TRBV6-1 to TRBJ2-7; 7 bases are shared with TRBD1. After removal of 3 bases from V and 8 bases from J, the junction contained 19 bases not matched to a gene. Germline assignment: CDR1 MNHNS and CDR2 SASEGT. The CDR3 consists of 17 residues.

The chain links TRBV19 to TRBJ2-5; D unclear. CDR1 is LNHDA, CDR2 SQIVND, per germline (reference sequence). The CDR3 covers 13 residues. V was cut by 2 bases and J by 5 bases, with 9 bases left in between. The CDR3 spells CASSILGRETQYF. The CDR3 nucleotides are TGTGCCAGTAGTATACTCGGGCGGGAGACCCAGTACTTC.

This rearrangement joins TRBV15 to TRBJ2-3; 9 nucleotides line up with TRBD2. This CDR3 region has 15 residues. The germline V gene has CDR1 LNHNV and CDR2 YYDKDF (reference sequence). Unmatched junction bases numbered 4, after V lost 4 bases and J lost 2 bases. CDR3 in amino acids: CATSIGGGATDTQYF. The CDR3 nucleotides read TGTGCCACCAGCATCGGCGGGGGGGCCACAGATACGCAGTATTTT.

This sequence joins TRBV4-2 and TRBJ2-1; TRBD2 matches 12 bases. Per the germline V gene, CDR1 is LGHNA and CDR2 is YNFKEQ. The CDR3 runs 18 residues. V shed 0 bases and J 0 bases; nucleotides not matched to a gene: 3. CDR3: CASSQEATSGSSYNEQFF. The CDR3 bases are TGTGCCAGCAGCCAAGAAGCGACTAGCGGGAGCTCCTACAATGAGCAGTTCTTC.

The chain employs TRBV19 and TRBJ1-5, with TRBD1 as a possible D gene (6 bases). CDR1 LNHDA and CDR2 SQIVND come from the germline V gene (reference sequence). This CDR3 is built from 15 residues. V lost 5 bases and J lost 4, with 15 bases in between. In DNA form, the CDR3 reads TGTGCCAGTAGTGGGGCGACAGGTGCAAATCAGCCCCAGCATTTT. It specifies CASSGATGANQPQHF.